This T cell receptor beta chain originates from a study of CXCR3-negative and CXCR3-positive naive CD8 T cells. About the research overall: Each library gave roughly 1.6 +/- 0.3 million of roughly 130 million TRB reads. General study points: CXCR3-positive naive cells carried more hydrophobic TRB CDR3s than CXCR3-negative ones.

The CDR3 spans 13 residues. CDR1 SGHRS and CDR2 YFSETQ come from the germline V gene. Worth noting for this clonotype: Its target is not known.

UMI-tagged TRB cDNA libraries were built via 5' RACE. TCRdb reprocessed the 5' RACE reads and stores each CDR3 protein as one record, lacking DNA. This table lists 150,000 or so distinct CDR3 sequences. The sequenced material came from naive CXCR3+ CD8+ T cells from blood. Described subset: CD45RO-CCR7+CD27+CD95- naive CD8+ T cells expressing CXCR3 (TNR3+). The V and J genes are TRBV5-1 and TRBJ2-1. The sequence derives from a human donor in good health. Some clones in this sample may be carry-over from other donors' samples. The CDR3 here is CASSQDHVNEQFF.